The clone carrying this TCR beta chain was detected many times. Its specificity is not known. TCR beta CDR3 sequences were amplified from RNA transcripts. During a first-round RT-PCR of the TCR CDR3, the HTBI primer set was used. TCRdb re-analysed the multiplex PCR reads in MiXCR, keeping a single row per CDR3 protein. The sample lists around 300,000 distinct CDR3 sequences; approximately 13% were seen once. Used for diagnoses were clinical symptoms, serum thyroxine and TRAb, thyroid ultrasound and orbital computed tomography. About 9.4 ml fresh peripheral blood yielded the PBMCs. This specimen belongs to a study of T cells in Graves' hyperthyroidism and ophthalmopathy. Study-wide points: The majority of expanded thyroid clonotypes above 0.001 also appeared in blood.

The V end lost 4 bases, the J end lost 4 bases, and 9 bases lay between the germline ends. This CDR3 comprises 12 residues. Germline V gives CDR1 DFQATT, CDR2 SNEGSKA (reference sequence). Sequencing was done on a sample of blood. The origin of this receptor is a woman between 40 and 55 years old with Graves' ophthalmopathy. The chain has TRBV20-1 and TRBJ2-3; no reliable D call. The DNA of the CDR3 is TGCAGTGCTATGCCCCGAGCAGATACGCAGTATTTT. Its protein is CSAMPRADTQYF.